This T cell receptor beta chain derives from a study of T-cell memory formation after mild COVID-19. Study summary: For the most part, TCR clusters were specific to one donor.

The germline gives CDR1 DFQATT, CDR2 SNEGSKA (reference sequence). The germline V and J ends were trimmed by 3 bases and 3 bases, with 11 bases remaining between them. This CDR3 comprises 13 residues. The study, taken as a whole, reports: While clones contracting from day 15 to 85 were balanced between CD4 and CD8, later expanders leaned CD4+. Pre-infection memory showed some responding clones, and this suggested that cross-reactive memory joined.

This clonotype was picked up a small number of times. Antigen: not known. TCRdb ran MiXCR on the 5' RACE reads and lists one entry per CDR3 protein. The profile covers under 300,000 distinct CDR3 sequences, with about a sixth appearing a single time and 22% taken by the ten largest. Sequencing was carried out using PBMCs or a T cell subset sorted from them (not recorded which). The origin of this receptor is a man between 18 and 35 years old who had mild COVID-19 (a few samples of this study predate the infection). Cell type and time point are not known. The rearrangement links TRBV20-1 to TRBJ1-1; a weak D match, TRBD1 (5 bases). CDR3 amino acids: CSASSGGDTEAFF. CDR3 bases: TGCAGTGCTAGCTCTGGAGGGGACACTGAAGCTTTCTTT.